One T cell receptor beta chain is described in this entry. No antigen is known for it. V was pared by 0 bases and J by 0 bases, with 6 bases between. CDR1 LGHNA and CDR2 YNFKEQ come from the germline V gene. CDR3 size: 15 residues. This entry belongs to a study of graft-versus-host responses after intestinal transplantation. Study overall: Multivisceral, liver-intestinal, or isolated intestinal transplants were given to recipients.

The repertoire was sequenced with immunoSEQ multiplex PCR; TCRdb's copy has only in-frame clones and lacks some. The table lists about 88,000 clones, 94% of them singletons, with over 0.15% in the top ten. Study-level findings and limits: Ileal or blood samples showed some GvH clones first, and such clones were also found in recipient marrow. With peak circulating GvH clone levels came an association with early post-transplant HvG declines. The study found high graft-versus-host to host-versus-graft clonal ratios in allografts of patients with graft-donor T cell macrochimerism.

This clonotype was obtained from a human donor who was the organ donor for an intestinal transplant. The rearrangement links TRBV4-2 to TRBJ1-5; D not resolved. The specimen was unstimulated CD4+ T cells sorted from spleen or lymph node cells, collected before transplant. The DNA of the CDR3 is TGTGCCAGCAGCCAAGAGGGCAATAGCAATCAGCCCCAGCATTTT. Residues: CASSQEGNSNQPQHF.